This TCR beta chain came from a study of cytomegalovirus exposure and HLA in healthy donors. The study, taken as a whole, reports: A later analysis showed that HLA-associated TCR beta chains had undergone more clonal expansion than equally common others.

The PCR ran on 60 Vbeta and 13 Jbeta primers. TCRdb's copy holds only in-frame clones and misses some; the assay was immunoSEQ multiplex PCR. The data hold 100,000 to 150,000 clones, with 65% to 85% observed a single time. The J segment lost 4 bases and the V segment lost 8 bases, leaving 9 bases of the junction unmatched. The CDR3 totals 14 residues. Germline values: CDR1 MDHEN, CDR2 SYDVKM. Details on this clone: What it binds is unknown.

The clonotype was recovered from a man in his fifties or sixties in good health and CMV-seronegative. The sequenced material came from PBMCs. V and J are TRBV28 and TRBJ1-2; the match to TRBD1 covers 8 bases. CDR3 in amino acids: CASQGQAAIYGYTF. Written as DNA, the CDR3 is TGTGCCAGCCAGGGACAGGCTGCGATCTATGGCTACACCTTC.